This TCR beta chain was documented in a study of response to subunit inactivated influenza vaccine. Findings and limits, study-wide: Each seasonal influenza vaccination, the authors suggested, recruits few new T cells.

Using its own MiXCR run on the RT-PCR reads, TCRdb lists one record per CDR3 protein. The data show 450,000 to 550,000 distinct CDR3 sequences, with around 25% seen just once and 1.9% held by the top ten. Germline trimming cut 7 bases from V and 4 bases from J; bases unmatched to any gene: 11. Germline V gene data show CDR1 as SGHKS and CDR2 as YYEKEE (reference sequence). This CDR3 has 15 residues. This clonotype has only a few counts. Its antigen is not identified. The sequence derives from a man aged 50 to 60 who received an inactivated influenza vaccine. This sequence joins TRBV5-5 and TRBJ2-5; TRBD2 matches at 9 bases. Sequencing used CD4+ T cells sorted from PBMCs, obtained 4 to 6 days after vaccination. In nucleotides, the CDR3 is TGTGCCAGCGGGGCTAGCGGGGCCCTTGGAGAGACCCAGTACTTC. Translated: CASGASGALGETQYF.